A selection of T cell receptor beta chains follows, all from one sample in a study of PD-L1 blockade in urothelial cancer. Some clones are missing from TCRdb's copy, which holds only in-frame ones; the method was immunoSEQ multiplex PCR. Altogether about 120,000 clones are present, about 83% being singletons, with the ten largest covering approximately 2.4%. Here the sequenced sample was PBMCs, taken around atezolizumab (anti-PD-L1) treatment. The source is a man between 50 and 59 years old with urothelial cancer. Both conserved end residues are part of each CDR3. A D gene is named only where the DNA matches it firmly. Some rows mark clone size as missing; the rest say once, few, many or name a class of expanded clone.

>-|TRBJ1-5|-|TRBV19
TGTGCCAGTAGTATGGCTCTTCAGCCCCAGCATTTT
CASSMALQPQHF
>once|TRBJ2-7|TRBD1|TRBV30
TGTGCCTGGATCGGGACAGGAAACTACGAGCAGTACTTC
CAWIGTGNYEQYF
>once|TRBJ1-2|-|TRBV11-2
TGTGCCAGCACCCATCCCCGCAGAAGTAACTATGGCTACACCTTC
CASTHPRRSNYGYTF
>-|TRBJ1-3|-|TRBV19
TGTGCCAGTCATCCCTCGTTAGGGGCTGGAAACACCATATATTTT
CASHPSLGAGNTIYF
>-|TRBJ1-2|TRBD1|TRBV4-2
TGTGCCAGCAGCCTCGACAGGGGCCGCGACTATGGCTACACCTTC
CASSLDRGRDYGYTF
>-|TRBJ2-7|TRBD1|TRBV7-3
TGTGCCAGCAGCTTAGGGACAGGGGGCCTTAGCTCCTACGAGCAGTACTTC
CASSLGTGGLSSYEQYF
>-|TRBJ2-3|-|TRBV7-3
TGTGCCAGCAGCTTATACAGAACTAGCACAGATACGCAGTATTTT
CASSLYRTSTDTQYF
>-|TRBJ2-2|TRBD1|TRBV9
TGTGCCAGCAGCGGAAGCTCCCGGGACAGGGGGCGCTGGGGCACCGGGGAGCTGTTTTTT
CASSGSSRDRGRWGTGELFF
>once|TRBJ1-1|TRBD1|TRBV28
TGTGCCAGCAGTCCCCAGGGGGACCGATTTGGAAGGGACACTGAAGCTTTCTTT
CASSPQGDRFGRDTEAFF
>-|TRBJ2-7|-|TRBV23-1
TGCGCCAGCACCGACAGTAAGTCCTACGAGCAGTACTTC
CASTDSKSYEQYF
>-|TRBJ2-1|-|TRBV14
TGTGCCAGCAGCCAAGATTTGACCTCTAGCAATGAGCAGTTCTTC
CASSQDLTSSNEQFF
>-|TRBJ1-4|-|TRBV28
TGTGCCAGCAGTTCGCAGGGGAGGGCGGATGAAAAACTGTTTTTT
CASSSQGRADEKLFF
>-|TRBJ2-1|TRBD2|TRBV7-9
TGTGCCAGCAGCCCTAAGCGGGGGACTGGCGACAATGAGCAGTTCTTC
CASSPKRGTGDNEQFF
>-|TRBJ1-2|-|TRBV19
TGTGCCAGTAGTATAGGGATGAGGAACTATGGCTACACCTTC
CASSIGMRNYGYTF
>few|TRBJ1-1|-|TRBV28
TGTGCCAGCAGCACCGCGGAGGGCAGGAGTAACACTGAAGCTTTCTTT
CASSTAEGRSNTEAFF
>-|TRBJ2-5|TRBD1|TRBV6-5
TGTGCCAGCAGTTACTCGACAGGGCAAGAGACCCAGTACTTC
CASSYSTGQETQYF
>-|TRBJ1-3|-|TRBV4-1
TGCGCCAGCAGCCAAGTGGATATGGGACTGACTTCTGGAAACACCATATATTTT
CASSQVDMGLTSGNTIYF
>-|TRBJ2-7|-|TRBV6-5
TGTGCCAGCAGTTACTCGAGTTACCTATCGGACGAGCAGTACTTC
CASSYSSYLSDEQYF
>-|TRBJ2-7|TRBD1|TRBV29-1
TGCAGCGGCTGGGACAGATACGAGCAGTACTTC
CSGWDRYEQYF
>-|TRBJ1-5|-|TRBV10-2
TGCGCCAGCAGTGAGTTTGGGGCCAATCAGCCCCAGCATTTT
CASSEFGANQPQHF
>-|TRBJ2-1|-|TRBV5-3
TGTGCCAGAAGCATACAGCCTGAGCAGTTCTTC
CARSIQPEQFF
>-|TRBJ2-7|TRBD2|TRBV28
TGTGCCAGCAGTCGAGCGGGGGGGCCTTCTCGCGAGCAGTACTTC
CASSRAGGPSREQYF
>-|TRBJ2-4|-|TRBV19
TGTGCCAGTAGTATGGCCAGTTTCAAAAACATTCAGTACTTC
CASSMASFKNIQYF
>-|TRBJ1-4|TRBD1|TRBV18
TGTGCCAGCTCAATTACAGGGGGCCAAGAAAAACTGTTTTTT
CASSITGGQEKLFF
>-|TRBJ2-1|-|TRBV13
TGTGCCAGCAGCTTCTACCGATACTCCTACAATGAGCAGTTCTTC
CASSFYRYSYNEQFF
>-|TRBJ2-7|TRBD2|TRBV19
TGTGCCAGTAATGAGTGGGAGGGCCACGAGCAGTACTTC
CASNEWEGHEQYF
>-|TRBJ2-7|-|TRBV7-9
TGTGCCAGCAGCTTAATCAACTACGAGCAGTACTTC
CASSLINYEQYF
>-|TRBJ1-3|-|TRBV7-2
TGTGCCAGCAAACGGGAATCGTCTGGAAACACCATATATTTT
CASKRESSGNTIYF
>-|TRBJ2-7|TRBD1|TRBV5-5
TGTGCCAGCAGCTCAAAACCCGGGACAGGGGACGTCTACGAGCAGTACTTC
CASSSKPGTGDVYEQYF
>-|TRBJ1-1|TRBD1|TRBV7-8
TGTGCCAGCAGCCTGGGACAGGGAGCCGCTTTCTTT
CASSLGQGAAFF
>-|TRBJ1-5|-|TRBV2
TGTGCCAGCGGGACACCCAATCAGCCCCAGCATTTT
CASGTPNQPQHF
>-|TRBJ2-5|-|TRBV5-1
TGCGCCAGCAGCTCTGACAGAAGAGAGACCCAGTACTTC
CASSSDRRETQYF
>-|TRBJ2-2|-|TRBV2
TGTGCCAGCAGTTCGGGGAAGGTCGGGGAGCTGTTTTTT
CASSSGKVGELFF
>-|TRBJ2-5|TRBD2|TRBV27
TGTGCCGTCATGGGGACTAGCGATGAGACCCAGTACTTC
CAVMGTSDETQYF